This T cell receptor (beta chain) was obtained from a study of cytomegalovirus exposure and HLA in healthy donors. About this clone: No antigen is known for it.

Study-wide results and caveats: TCR beta V- and J-gene trimming was later associated with a missense DCLRE1C variant. The CMV antigen specificity of a few CMV-associated chains was confirmed through in vitro analysis.

Primers for the PCR totalled 60 Vbeta and 13 Jbeta. The table came from immunoSEQ multiplex PCR; TCRdb's copy has only in-frame clones and leaves some out. There are about 210,000 clones in the sample; 82% occur only once, and 6% lies in the top ten. V trimming: 1 base; J trimming: 7 bases; junction bases outside the gene matches: 4. CDR1 and CDR2 from the germline V gene are PRHDT and FYEKMQ (reference sequence). This CDR3 is 15 amino acids long. Material: PBMCs. The clonotype originates from a man in his forties or fifties in good health and CMV-seropositive. The chain uses TRBV13 and TRBJ2-1; TRBD2 matches at 10 bases. The CDR3 sequence is CASSLEASGSNEQFF. The CDR3 DNA follows: TGTGCCAGCAGCTTAGAAGCTAGCGGGAGTAATGAGCAGTTCTTC.